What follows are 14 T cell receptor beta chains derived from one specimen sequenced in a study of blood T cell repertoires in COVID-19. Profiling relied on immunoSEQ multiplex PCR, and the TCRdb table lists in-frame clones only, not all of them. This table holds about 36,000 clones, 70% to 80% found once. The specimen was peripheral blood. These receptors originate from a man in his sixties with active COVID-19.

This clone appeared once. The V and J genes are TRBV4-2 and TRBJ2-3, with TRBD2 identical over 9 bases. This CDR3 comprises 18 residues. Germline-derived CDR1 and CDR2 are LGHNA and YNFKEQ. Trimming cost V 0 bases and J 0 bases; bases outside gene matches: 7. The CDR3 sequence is CASSQDASGTTSTDTQYF. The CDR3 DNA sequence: TGTGCCAGCAGCCAAGATGCTAGCGGGACCACTAGCACAGATACGCAGTATTTT.

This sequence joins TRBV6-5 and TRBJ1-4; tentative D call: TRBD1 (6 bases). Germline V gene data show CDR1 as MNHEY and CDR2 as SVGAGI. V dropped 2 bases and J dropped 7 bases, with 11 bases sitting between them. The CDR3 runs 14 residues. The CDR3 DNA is TGTGCCAGCAGTTACGGGACATTTGGTGAAAAACTGTTTTTT. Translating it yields CASSYGTFGEKLFF.

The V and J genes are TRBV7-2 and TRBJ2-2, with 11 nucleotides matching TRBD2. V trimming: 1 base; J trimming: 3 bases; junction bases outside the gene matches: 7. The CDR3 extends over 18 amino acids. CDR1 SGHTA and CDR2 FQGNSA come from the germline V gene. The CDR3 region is CASSLDARLAGYTGELFF. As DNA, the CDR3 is TGTGCCAGCAGCTTAGACGCGCGACTAGCGGGGTACACCGGGGAGCTGTTTTTT.

Written as DNA, the CDR3 is TGTGCCAGCAGCCCCCCTAGCGGGAGTAAAAGGGGAACCGGGGAGCTGTTTTTT. Encoded protein: CASSPPSGSKRGTGELFF. This chain connects TRBV14 to TRBJ2-2; 10 positions match TRBD2. The CDR3 covers 18 residues. V gave up 4 bases and J gave up 5 bases; unmatched junction bases: 13. Germline V gene data show CDR1 as SGHDN and CDR2 as FVKESK.

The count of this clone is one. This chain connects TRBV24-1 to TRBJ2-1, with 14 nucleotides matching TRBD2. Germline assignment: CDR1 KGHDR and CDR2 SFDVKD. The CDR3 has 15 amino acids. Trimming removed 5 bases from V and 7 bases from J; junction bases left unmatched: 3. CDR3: CATSGGTSGRNEQFF. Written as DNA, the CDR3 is TGTGCCACCAGTGGAGGGACTAGCGGGAGAAATGAGCAGTTCTTC.

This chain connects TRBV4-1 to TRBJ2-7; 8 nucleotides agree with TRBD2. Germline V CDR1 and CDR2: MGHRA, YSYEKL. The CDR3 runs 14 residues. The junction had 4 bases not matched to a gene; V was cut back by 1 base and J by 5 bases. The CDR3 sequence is CASSQASGLDEQYF. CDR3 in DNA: TGCGCCAGCAGCCAAGCTAGCGGGTTAGACGAGCAGTACTTC.

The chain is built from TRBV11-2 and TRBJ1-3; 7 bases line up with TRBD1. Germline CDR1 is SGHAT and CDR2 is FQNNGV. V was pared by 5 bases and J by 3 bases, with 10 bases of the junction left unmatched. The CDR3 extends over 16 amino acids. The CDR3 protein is CASSQGSGGNGNTIYF. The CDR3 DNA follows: TGTGCCAGCAGCCAGGGGTCAGGGGGAAATGGAAACACCATATATTTT.

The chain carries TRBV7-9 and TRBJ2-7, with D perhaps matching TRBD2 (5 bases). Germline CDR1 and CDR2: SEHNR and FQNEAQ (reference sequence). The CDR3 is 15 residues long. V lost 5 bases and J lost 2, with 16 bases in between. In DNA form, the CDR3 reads TGTGCCAGCAGCCCTTTACTACTCGGGACCTACGAGCAGTACTTC. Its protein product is CASSPLLLGTYEQYF.

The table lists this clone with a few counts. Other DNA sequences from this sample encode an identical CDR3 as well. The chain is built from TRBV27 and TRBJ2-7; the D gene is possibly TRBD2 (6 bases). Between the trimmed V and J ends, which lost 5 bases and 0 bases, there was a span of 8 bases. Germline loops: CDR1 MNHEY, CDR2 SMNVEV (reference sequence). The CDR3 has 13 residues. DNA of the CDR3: TGTGCCAGCAGTCCGGGACTCTCCTACGAGCAGTACTTC. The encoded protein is CASSPGLSYEQYF.

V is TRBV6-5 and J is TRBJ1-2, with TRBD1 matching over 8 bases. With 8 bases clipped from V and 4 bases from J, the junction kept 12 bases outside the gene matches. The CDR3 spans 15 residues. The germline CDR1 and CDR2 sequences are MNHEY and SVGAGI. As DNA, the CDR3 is TGTGCCAGCCTCGGGACAGGTCCTCTCCTCTATGGCTACACCTTC. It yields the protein CASLGTGPLLYGYTF.

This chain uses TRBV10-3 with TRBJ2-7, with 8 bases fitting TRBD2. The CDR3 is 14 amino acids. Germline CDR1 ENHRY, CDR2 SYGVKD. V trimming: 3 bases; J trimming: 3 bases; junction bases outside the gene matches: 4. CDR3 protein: CAISETSGGYEQYF. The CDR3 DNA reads TGTGCCATCAGTGAAACCAGCGGGGGCTACGAGCAGTACTTC.

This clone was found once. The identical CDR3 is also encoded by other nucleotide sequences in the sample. In DNA, the CDR3 is TGTGCCAGCAGCTTATCAGCCTACGAGCAGTACTTC. It encodes CASSLSAYEQYF. This chain links TRBV7-2 with TRBJ2-7, with D unresolved. The CDR3 covers 12 residues. The V end lost 2 bases, the J end lost 2 bases, and 4 bases lay between the germline ends. Germline assignment: CDR1 SGHTA and CDR2 FQGNSA.

The CDR3, as DNA: TGTGCCAGCAGTCCTGTCGACAGTGCTAACTATGGCTACACCTTC. Its translation: CASSPVDSANYGYTF. The chain links TRBV6-5 to TRBJ1-2; maybe TRBD1 (5 bases). The CDR3 runs to 15 residues. V gave up 5 bases and J gave up 0 bases, with 13 bases separating them. Germline V gives CDR1 MNHEY, CDR2 SVGAGI.

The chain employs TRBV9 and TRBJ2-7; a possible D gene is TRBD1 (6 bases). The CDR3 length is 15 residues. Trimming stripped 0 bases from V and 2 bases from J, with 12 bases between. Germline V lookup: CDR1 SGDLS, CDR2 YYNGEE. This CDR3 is CASSVGTDPTYEQYF. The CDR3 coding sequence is TGTGCCAGCAGCGTAGGGACAGACCCTACCTACGAGCAGTACTTC.